This T cell receptor (beta chain) was identified in a study of molecular identifiers for immune sequencing clone quantification. Regarding the study as a whole: Clones carrying above 20 RNA copies accounted for over 97% of effector molecules, under 1% in naive cells.

With 10%, 30% or 50% of RNA, roughly 17,000 to 1,000,000 naive CD8 T cells were sequenced. CD8+CD4-CCR7+CD45RA+ cells were sorted as naive CD8 T cells. Previously described methods with listed TCR primers produced the bulk TCR libraries. MiXCR, run by TCRdb on the PCR reads, gives a single entry per CDR3 protein. The table lists about 89,000 distinct CDR3 sequences, 15% to 20% of them singletons. A word on this clonotype: Antigen: not known.

The CDR3 is 14 amino acids. CDR1 is SGDLS, CDR2 YYNGEE, per germline. V was clipped by 0 bases and J by 4 bases, with 9 bases between them. The source of this sequence is a human donor in good health. Some libraries in this study had Jurkat cell RNA spiked in. What was sequenced was naive CD8+ T cells from blood, with Jurkat cell RNA spiked in. Described subset: FACS-sorted CD8+CD4-CCR7+CD45RA+ naive T cells. The chain uses TRBV9 and TRBJ2-3; D is possibly TRBD1 or TRBD2 (6 bases each). The CDR3 loop reads CASSVEGGADTQYF. DNA for the CDR3: TGTGCCAGCAGCGTAGAGGGGGGAGCAGATACGCAGTATTTT.